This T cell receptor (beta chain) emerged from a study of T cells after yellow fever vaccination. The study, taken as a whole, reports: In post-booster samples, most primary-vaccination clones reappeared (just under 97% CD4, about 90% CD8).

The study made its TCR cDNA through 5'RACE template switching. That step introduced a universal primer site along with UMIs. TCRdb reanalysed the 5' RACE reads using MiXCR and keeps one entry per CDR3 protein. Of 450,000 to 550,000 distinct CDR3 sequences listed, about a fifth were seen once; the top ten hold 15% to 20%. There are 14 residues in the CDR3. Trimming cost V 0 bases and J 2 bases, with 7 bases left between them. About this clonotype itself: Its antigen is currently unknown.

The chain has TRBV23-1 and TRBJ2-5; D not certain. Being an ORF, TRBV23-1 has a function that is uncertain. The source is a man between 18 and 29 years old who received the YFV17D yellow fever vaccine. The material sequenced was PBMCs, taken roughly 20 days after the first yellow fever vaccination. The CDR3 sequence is CASSQSGQQETQYF. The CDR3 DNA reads TGCGCCAGCAGTCAATCGGGCCAGCAAGAGACCCAGTACTTC.